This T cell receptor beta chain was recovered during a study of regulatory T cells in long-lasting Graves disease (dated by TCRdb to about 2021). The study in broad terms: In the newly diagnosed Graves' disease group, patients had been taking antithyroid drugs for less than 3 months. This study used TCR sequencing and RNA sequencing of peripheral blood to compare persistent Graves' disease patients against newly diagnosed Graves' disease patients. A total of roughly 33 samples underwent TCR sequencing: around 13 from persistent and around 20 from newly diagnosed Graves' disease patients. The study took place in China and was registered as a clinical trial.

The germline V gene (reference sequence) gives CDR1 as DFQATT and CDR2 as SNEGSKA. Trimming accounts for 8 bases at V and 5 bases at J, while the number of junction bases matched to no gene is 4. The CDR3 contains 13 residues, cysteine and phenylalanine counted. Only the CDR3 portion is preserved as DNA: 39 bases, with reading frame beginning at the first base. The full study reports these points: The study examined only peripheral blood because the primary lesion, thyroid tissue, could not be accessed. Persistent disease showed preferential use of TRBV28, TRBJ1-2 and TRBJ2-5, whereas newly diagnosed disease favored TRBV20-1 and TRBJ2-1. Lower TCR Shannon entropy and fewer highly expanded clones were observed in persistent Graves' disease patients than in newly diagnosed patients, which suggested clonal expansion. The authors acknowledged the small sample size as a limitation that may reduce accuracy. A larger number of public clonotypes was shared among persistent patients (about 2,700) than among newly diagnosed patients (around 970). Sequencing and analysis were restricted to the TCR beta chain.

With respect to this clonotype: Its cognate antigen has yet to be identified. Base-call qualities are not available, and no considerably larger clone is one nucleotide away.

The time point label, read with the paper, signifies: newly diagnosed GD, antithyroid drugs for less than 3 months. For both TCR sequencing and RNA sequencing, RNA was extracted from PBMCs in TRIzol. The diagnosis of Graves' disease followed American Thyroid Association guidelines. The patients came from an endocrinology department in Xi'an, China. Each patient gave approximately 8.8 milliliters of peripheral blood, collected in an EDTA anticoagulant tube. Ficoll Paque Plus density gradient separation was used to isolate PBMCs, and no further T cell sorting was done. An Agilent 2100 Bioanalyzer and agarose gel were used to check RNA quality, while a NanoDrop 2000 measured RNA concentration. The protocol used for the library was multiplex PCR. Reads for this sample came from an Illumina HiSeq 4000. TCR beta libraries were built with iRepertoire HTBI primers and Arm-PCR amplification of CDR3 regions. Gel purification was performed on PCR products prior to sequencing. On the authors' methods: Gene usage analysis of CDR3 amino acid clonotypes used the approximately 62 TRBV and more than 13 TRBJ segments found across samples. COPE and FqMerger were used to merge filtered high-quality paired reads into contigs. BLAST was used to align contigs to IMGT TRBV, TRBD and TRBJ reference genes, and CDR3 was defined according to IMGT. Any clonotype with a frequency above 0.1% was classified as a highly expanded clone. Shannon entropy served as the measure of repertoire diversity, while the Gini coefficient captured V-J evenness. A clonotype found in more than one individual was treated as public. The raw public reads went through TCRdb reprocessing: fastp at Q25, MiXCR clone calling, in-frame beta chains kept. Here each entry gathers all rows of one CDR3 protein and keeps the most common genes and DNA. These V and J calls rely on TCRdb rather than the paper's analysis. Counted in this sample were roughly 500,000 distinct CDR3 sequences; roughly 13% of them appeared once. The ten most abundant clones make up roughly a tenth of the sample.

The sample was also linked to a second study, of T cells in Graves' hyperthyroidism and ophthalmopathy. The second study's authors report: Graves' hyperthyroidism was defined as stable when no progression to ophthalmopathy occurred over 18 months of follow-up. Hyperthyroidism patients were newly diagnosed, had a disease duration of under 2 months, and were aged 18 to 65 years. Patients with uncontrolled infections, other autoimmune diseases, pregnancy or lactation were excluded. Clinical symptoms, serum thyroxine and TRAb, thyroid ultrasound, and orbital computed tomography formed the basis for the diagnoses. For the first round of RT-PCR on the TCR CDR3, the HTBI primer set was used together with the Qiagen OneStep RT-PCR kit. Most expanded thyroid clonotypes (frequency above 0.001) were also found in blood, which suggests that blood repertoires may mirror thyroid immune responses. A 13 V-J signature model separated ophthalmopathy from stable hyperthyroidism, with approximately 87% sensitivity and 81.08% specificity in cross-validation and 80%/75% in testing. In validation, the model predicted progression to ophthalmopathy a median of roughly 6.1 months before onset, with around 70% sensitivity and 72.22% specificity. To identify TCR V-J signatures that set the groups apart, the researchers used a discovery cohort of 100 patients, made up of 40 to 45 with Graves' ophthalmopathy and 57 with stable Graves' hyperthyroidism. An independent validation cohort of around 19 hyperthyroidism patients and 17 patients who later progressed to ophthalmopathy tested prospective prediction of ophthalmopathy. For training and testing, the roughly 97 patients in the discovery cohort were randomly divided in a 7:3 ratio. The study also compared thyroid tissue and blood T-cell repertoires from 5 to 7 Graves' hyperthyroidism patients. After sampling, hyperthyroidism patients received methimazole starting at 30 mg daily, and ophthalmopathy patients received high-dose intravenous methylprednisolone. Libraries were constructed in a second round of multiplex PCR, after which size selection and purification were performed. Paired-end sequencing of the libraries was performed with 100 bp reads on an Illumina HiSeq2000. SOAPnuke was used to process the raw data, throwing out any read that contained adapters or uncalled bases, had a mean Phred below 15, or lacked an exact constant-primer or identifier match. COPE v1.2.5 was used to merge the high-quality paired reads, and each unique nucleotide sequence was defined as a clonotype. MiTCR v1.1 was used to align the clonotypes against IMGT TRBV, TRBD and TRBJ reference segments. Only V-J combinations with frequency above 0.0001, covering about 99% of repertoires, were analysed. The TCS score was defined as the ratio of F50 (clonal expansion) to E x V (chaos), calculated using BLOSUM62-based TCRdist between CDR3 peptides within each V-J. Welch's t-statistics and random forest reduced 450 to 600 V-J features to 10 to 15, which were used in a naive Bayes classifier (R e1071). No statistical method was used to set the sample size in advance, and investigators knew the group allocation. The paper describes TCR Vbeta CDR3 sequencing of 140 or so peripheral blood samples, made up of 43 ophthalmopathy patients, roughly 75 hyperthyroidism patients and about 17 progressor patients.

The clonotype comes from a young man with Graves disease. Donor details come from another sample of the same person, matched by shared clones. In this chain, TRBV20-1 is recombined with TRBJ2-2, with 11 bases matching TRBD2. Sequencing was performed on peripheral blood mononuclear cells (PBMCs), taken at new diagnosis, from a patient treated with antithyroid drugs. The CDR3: CSTGTSGTGELFF. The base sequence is TGCAGTACTGGGACTAGCGGAACCGGGGAGCTGTTTTTT.